The 17 T cell receptor beta chains given below trace back to one sample, sequenced in a study of blood T cell repertoires in COVID-19. The repertoire was sequenced with immunoSEQ multiplex PCR; TCRdb's copy has only in-frame clones and lacks some. Of 160,000 or so clones in the sample, approximately 87% are singletons; the top ten hold less than 8.5%. The material sequenced was PBMCs or T cells enriched from blood (not recorded which). The origin of the receptors is a woman aged 45-59 years who had recovered from COVID-19.

V is TRBV19 and J is TRBJ1-2, with 7 bases identical to TRBD1. The germline CDR1 and CDR2 sequences are LNHDA and SQIVND (reference sequence). The CDR3 consists of 13 residues. With V trimmed by 5 bases and J by 8 bases, 8 bases remained unmatched. The DNA for the CDR3 is TGTGCCAGTAGTGAGGACAGGATCTTGGGCTACACCTTC. Encoded protein: CASSEDRILGYTF. Supplemented by reference TRBV19 and TRBJ1-2, the full variable domain reads DGGITQSPKYLFRKEGQNVTLSCEQNLNHDAMYWYRQDPGQGLRLIYYSQIVNDFQKGDIAEGYSVSREKKESFPLTVTSAQKNPTAFYLCASSEDRILGYTFGSGTRLTVV.

This clone was detected once. The V gene is TRBV7-5, the J gene TRBJ1-2; the table calls TRBD1, which could not be checked here. TRBV7-5 is listed as a pseudogene. The CDR3 length is 16 residues. The CDR3 spells CARSFPGQGGDYGYTF. The DNA for the CDR3 is TGTGCCAGAAGCTTCCCTGGACAGGGAGGCGACTATGGCTACACCTTC.

J is TRBJ2-5 and V is TRBV6-5; 11 nucleotides align to TRBD2. Losses at the gene ends were 6 bases for V and 4 bases for J; bases not matched to a gene: 1. The CDR3 consists of 13 residues. Per the germline V gene, CDR1 is MNHEY and CDR2 is SVGAGI. Here the CDR3 DNA reads TGTGCCAGCAGCCTAGCGGGGGGAGAGACCCAGTACTTC. This translates into CASSLAGGETQYF.

The J gene is TRBJ1-1, the V gene TRBV19; 8 bases map to TRBD1. The germline V gene encodes CDR1 LNHDA and CDR2 SQIVND (reference sequence). The CDR3 extends over 13 amino acids. The trim removed 7 bases at V and 11 bases at J, leaving 12 bases unmatched. In DNA form, the CDR3 reads TGTGCCAGTACTTTGACAGGGGTAACCCCCGCTTTCTTT. Translation: CASTLTGVTPAFF. Full variable domain (outside the CDR3, taken from reference TRBV19 and TRBJ1-1): DGGITQSPKYLFRKEGQNVTLSCEQNLNHDAMYWYRQDPGQGLRLIYYSQIVNDFQKGDIAEGYSVSREKKESFPLTVTSAQKNPTAFYLCASTLTGVTPAFFGQGTRLTVV.

The chain joins TRBV12-1 to TRBJ1-4; the DNA was not compared with TRBD1, the D call given in the table. TRBV12-1 is tagged as a pseudogene. This CDR3 has 15 amino acids. The CDR3 region is CASSFRLPGDEKLFF. The CDR3 coding sequence is TGTGCCAGCAGCTTTCGGCTGCCAGGGGATGAAAAACTGTTTTTT.

V usage is TRBV24-1 and J usage is TRBJ1-2, with a possible D match to TRBD1 (6 bases). The CDR3 loop spans 12 amino acids. Germline-derived CDR1 and CDR2 are KGHDR and SFDVKD. V was cut by 5 bases and J by 8 bases, with 11 bases left in between. In DNA form, the CDR3 reads TGTGCCACCAGTGTTCAGGGGCGCGGCTACACCTTC. This gives the protein CATSVQGRGYTF.

V usage is TRBV7-3 and J usage is TRBJ2-3; the match to TRBD2 covers 8 bases. V lost 4 bases and J lost 2; bases outside the gene matches: 5. Germline V gene lookup returns CDR1 SGHTA and CDR2 FQGTGA. The CDR3 is 15 residues long. CDR3 protein: CASSSPGGATDTQYF. The CDR3 coding sequence is TGTGCCAGCAGCTCCCCCGGGGGGGCCACAGATACGCAGTATTTT. The full variable domain, its missing parts supplied by reference TRBV7-3 and TRBJ2-3, is GAGVSQTPSNKVTEKGKYVELRCDPISGHTALYWYRQSLGQGPEFLIYFQGTGAADDSGLPNDRFFAVRPEGSVSTLKIQRTERGDSAVYLCASSSPGGATDTQYFGPGTRLTVL.

This clone showed up just a few times. J is TRBJ2-4 and V is TRBV7-2; 8 bases match TRBD1. The CDR3 extends over 15 amino acids. J gave up 8 bases and V 5 bases, and 11 bases lay outside the gene matches. Germline V gene data show CDR1 as SGHTA and CDR2 as FQGNSA. CDR3 in DNA: TGTGCCAGCAGCGCCCGGGACAGGCTGGAGGACATTCAGTACTTC. Translation gives CASSARDRLEDIQYF.

The chain is built from TRBV5-8 and TRBJ2-5; D is unresolved. CDR1 is SGHTS, CDR2 YDEGEE, per germline. The germline V and J ends were trimmed by 0 bases and 5 bases, with 8 bases remaining between them. This CDR3 spans 13 amino acids. The CDR3 here is CASSLGPVETQYF. The DNA for the CDR3 is TGTGCCAGCAGCTTGGGGCCAGTTGAGACCCAGTACTTC.

This sequence joins TRBV7-9 and TRBJ2-1; 8 nucleotides line up with TRBD2. The CDR3 has 17 residues. The germline gives CDR1 SEHNR, CDR2 FQNEAQ (reference sequence). Losses at the gene ends were 5 bases for V and 0 bases for J; bases not matched to a gene: 9. In nucleotides, the CDR3 is TGTGCCAGCAGCCCCCCCCGCGGGGGGTCCTCCTACAATGAGCAGTTCTTC. Residues: CASSPPRGGSSYNEQFF.

The V gene is TRBV3-1 (or the pseudogene TRBV3-2), the J gene TRBJ2-4; possible D gene TRBD2, 6 bases. This CDR3 comprises 16 residues. CDR1 and CDR2 (germline): LGHDT, YNNKEL (reference sequence). Trimming cost V 1 base and J 8 bases, with 18 bases left between them. Here the CDR3 DNA reads TGTGCCAGCAGCCAAGCCCCGACCCCGACTAGTTACATTCAGTACTTC. As protein: CASSQAPTPTSYIQYF.

The chain uses TRBV7-3 and TRBJ1-2, with D tentatively TRBD1 (6 bases). This CDR3 region has 13 residues. V was shortened by 2 bases and J by 7 bases, with 11 bases between the two germline ends. Germline V gene lookup returns CDR1 SGHTA and CDR2 FQGTGA. The CDR3 loop reads CASSLDTRGGYTF. The CDR3 region has the DNA TGTGCCAGCAGCTTAGACACCAGGGGTGGCTACACCTTC. The full variable domain, in which reference TRBV7-3 and TRBJ1-2 provide the parts outside the CDR3, is GAGVSQTPSNKVTEKGKYVELRCDPISGHTALYWYRQSLGQGPEFLIYFQGTGAADDSGLPNDRFFAVRPEGSVSTLKIQRTERGDSAVYLCASSLDTRGGYTFGSGTRLTVV.

The rearrangement uses TRBV5-5 and TRBJ2-3, with TRBD1 matching 8 bases. CDR1 SGHKS and CDR2 YYEKEE come from the germline V gene (reference sequence). Trimming removed 3 bases from V and 3 bases from J; junction bases left unmatched: 6. The CDR3 length is 15 residues. The CDR3 spells CASSSTDRVTDTQYF. Here the CDR3 DNA reads TGTGCCAGCAGCTCGACGGACAGGGTGACAGATACGCAGTATTTT.

A word on this clone: This specimen includes other DNA sequences encoding the same CDR3. The V call is TRBV7-2, the J call TRBJ2-7; 7 bases line up with TRBD1. CDR3 size: 13 residues. The germline V gene has CDR1 SGHTA and CDR2 FQGNSA. J gave up 2 bases and V 3 bases, and 1 base lay outside the gene matches. The CDR3, as DNA: TGTGCCAGCAGCTTGCAGGGGGCCTACGAGCAGTACTTC. Encoded protein: CASSLQGAYEQYF.

The CDR3 DNA is TGTGCCAGCAGTTACCGACTAGCGGGGGGGCTTAAAGAGACCCAGTACTTC. Its protein product is CASSYRLAGGLKETQYF. The chain is built from TRBV6-2 or TRBV6-3 and TRBJ2-5; 14 nucleotides match TRBD2. Trimming cost V 2 bases and J 3 bases; bases outside gene matches: 5. Germline CDR1 and CDR2: MNHEY and SVGEGT. This CDR3 spans 17 amino acids.

The DNA for the CDR3 is TGTGCTAGTGCCGGGTGGGGGGGGCTGGAGACCCAGTACTTC. As protein: CASAGWGGLETQYF. J is TRBJ2-5 and V is TRBV12-5; weak D call: TRBD2 (7 bases). Germline assignment: CDR1 LGHNT and CDR2 FRNRAP. Trimming left V 7 bases short and J 5 bases short, with 17 bases between. The CDR3 extends over 14 amino acids.

The chain uses TRBV30 and TRBJ1-5; 8 nucleotides align to TRBD1. From germline, CDR1 is GTSNPN and CDR2 SVGIG (reference sequence). The CDR3 consists of 13 residues. V gave up 5 bases and J gave up 3 bases; unmatched junction bases: 3. CDR3 nucleotides: TGTGCCTGGGGGACAGGACTCAATCAGCCCCAGCATTTT. This encodes CAWGTGLNQPQHF.